This T cell receptor beta chain originates from a study of blood T cell repertoires in COVID-19. Whole-study context: COVID-19 samples from acute and convalescent phases originated in the United States, Italy and Spain.

Authors' analysis steps: Researchers report that nucleated cell counts were estimated from reference gene primer amplification. Method: immunoSEQ multiplex PCR; TCRdb's copy keeps in-frame clones and lacks some. The V and J calls and clone size were taken over from that table, and D and trimming were inferred from the DNA. The sample includes approximately 190,000 clones, 65% to 85% of them seen just once. Trimming took off 3 bases at V and 1 base at J, with 10 bases between the two ends. The germline gives CDR1 SGHRS, CDR2 YFSETQ. The CDR3 is 14 residues long. The source material was peripheral blood. V gene TRBV5-1 combines with J gene TRBJ1-1; D is ambiguous. This TCR derives from a man in his sixties with active or convalescent COVID-19. The CDR3 is CASSSRGGNTEAFF. CDR3 in DNA: TGCGCCAGCAGCTCCCGGGGAGGGAACACTGAAGCTTTCTTT. Based on the CDR3 plus reference TRBV5-1 and TRBJ1-1, the full variable domain is KAGVTQTPRYLIKTRGQQVTLSCSPISGHRSVSWYQQTPGQGLQFLFEYFSETQRNKGNFPGRFSGRQFSNSRSEMNVSTLELGDSALYLCASSSRGGNTEAFFGQGTRLTVV.